The clone carrying this T cell receptor beta chain was counted ten times or more. Its specificity is unknown. The library was built from about 370 ng RNA with molecular barcoded adaptors for alpha/delta and beta/gamma chains. TCRdb reprocessed the reads with MiXCR, giving one entry per CDR3 protein. This sample yields 50,000 or so distinct CDR3 sequences, of which roughly 18% are seen a single time; approximately 15% belongs to the top ten. This entry is derived from a study of read filtering for tumor transcriptome and immune sequencing. Whole-study context: R-ISS stage counts were eight or nine for I, roughly 15 for II, 6 or 7 for III. Broader study findings: Around 85% of IR-seq clonotypes had one read, totaling roughly 3.5% of reads; RNA-seq: 74.6% and 44.6%.

The clonotype was recovered from a donor at least 40 years old with multiple myeloma. Sequencing was carried out using a population of CD138-negative cells sorted from bone marrow.

CDR3: CASSLGRQTDTQYF. CDR3 nucleotides: TGCGCCAGCAGCTTGGGCAGACAGACAGATACGCAGTATTTT. This sequence joins TRBV5-1 and TRBJ2-3; D is perhaps TRBD1 (5 bases). The V gene lost 0 bases and the J gene lost 3 bases, with 8 bases spanning the gap. Germline V CDR1 and CDR2: SGHRS, YFSETQ. CDR3 size: 14 residues.